This T cell receptor beta chain was captured in a study of blood T cells in healthy people across ages. The CDR3 extends over 15 amino acids. V dropped 5 bases and J dropped 1 base, with 14 bases sitting between them. CDR1 is SGHTA, CDR2 FQGNSA, per germline. PCR was performed a second time for roughly 6 to 12 cycles using a sample-barcoded 5' primer and a J-beta primer mix. Using its own MiXCR run on the 5' RACE reads, TCRdb lists one record per CDR3 protein. In the table there are 1,500,000 or so distinct CDR3 sequences, 59% of which are singletons. The amount of total RNA extracted per sample was at least 6 micrograms. As regards this clonotype: What it binds is not known.

Study outcomes and limitations: The study found TCR beta diversity correlated strongly with naive T cell percentage.

The sequence was obtained from a man younger than 35 in good health. The material sequenced was blood. This chain joins TRBV7-2 and TRBJ1-2; a weak D match, TRBD1 (6 bases). CDR3 sequence (DNA): TGTGCCAGCAGCCTCGGACAGACGCTTAACTATGGCTACACCTTC. Residues: CASSLGQTLNYGYTF.